This entry features one T cell receptor (beta chain) sequence. This clonotype was detected a few times. This receptor's antigen is unknown. Per-base quality was not reported, and no clone a single base away is much larger than it. This entry comes from a study of regulatory T cells in long-lasting Graves disease (dated by TCRdb to about 2021). Study-level background: Persistent Graves' disease meant more than 5 years of antithyroid drug treatment with TSH receptor autoantibodies that stayed positive. This study used TCR sequencing and RNA sequencing of peripheral blood to compare persistent Graves' disease patients against newly diagnosed Graves' disease patients. The study was registered as a clinical trial and conducted in China. A total of about 35 samples underwent TCR sequencing, from about 13 patients with persistent Graves' disease and 20 patients with newly diagnosed Graves' disease. Antithyroid drugs had been taken for 10 to 13 years on average by persistent Graves' disease patients in the clinical cohort.

The library was prepared using multiplex PCR. The run used an Illumina HiSeq 4000. CDR3 regions were amplified by Arm-PCR with iRepertoire HTBI primers to construct TCR beta libraries. PCR products were gel purified before sequencing. The original methods were these. Across samples, 62 TRBV and roughly 15 TRBJ segments were identified and used for gene usage analysis of CDR3 amino acid clonotypes. COPE and FqMerger were used to merge filtered high-quality paired reads into contigs. Contigs were aligned with BLAST to IMGT TRBV, TRBD and TRBJ reference genes, and CDR3 was defined per IMGT. Any clonotype with a frequency above 0.1% was counted as a highly expanded clone. Shannon entropy served as the measure of repertoire diversity, while the Gini coefficient captured V-J evenness. A clonotype was considered public if more than one individual shared it. TCRdb handled the public reads itself, with Q25 trimming in fastp and clone calling in MiXCR, and kept productive beta chains. One record per CDR3 amino acid sequence lists the most common genes and DNA. What appears here as the V and J calls and clone size reflects TCRdb's work, not the paper's. The sample profile shows roughly 400,000 distinct CDR3 sequences; less than 25% of them were found once. Jointly, the top ten make up more than 20% of the sample.

The time point label corresponds to: persistent/refractory GD, antithyroid drugs over 5 years with positive TRAb. For both TCR sequencing and RNA sequencing, RNA was extracted from PBMCs using TRIzol. The diagnosis of Graves' disease was made according to American Thyroid Association guidelines. Patients for the study were recruited at an endocrinology department in Xi'an, China. Each patient gave 9 to 10 milliliters of peripheral blood, collected in an EDTA anticoagulant tube. Ficoll Paque Plus density gradient separation was used to isolate PBMCs, and no additional T cell sorting was done. An Agilent 2100 Bioanalyzer and agarose gel were used to check RNA quality, while a NanoDrop 2000 measured RNA concentration. From the germline V gene, CDR1 is SGHRS and CDR2 is YFSETQ. There are 14 amino acids in the CDR3, from cysteine to phenylalanine inclusive. The sequence is cut down to CDR3 DNA, 42 bases in frame from base 1. Between the V and J ends, shortened by 0 bases and 2 bases respectively, the junction contains 8 bases.

Here is what the overall study found, with its caveats: Sequencing and analysis were limited to the TCR beta chain. A larger number of public clonotypes was shared among persistent patients (approximately 3,000) than among newly diagnosed patients (around 970). TRBV28, TRBJ1-2 and TRBJ2-5 were preferentially used in persistent disease, while TRBV20-1 and TRBJ2-1 were favored in newly diagnosed disease. Because the primary lesion, thyroid tissue, could not be accessed, the study looked at peripheral blood alone. The small sample size was acknowledged by the authors as a limitation that may reduce accuracy. Lower TCR Shannon entropy and fewer highly expanded clones were observed in persistent Graves' disease patients than in newly diagnosed patients, which suggested clonal expansion.

The sample was peripheral blood mononuclear cells (PBMCs), taken when the disease was refractory, from a patient treated with antithyroid drugs. The source of this sequence is a female donor with Graves disease. This receptor chain uses TRBV5-1 and TRBJ1-2; the D gene remains uncertain. The DNA sequence follows: TGCGCCAGCAGCTTGGAGGTCGGAAACTATGGCTACACCTTC. It translates as CASSLEVGNYGYTF. Outside the CDR3, residues come from the reference TRBV5-1 and TRBJ1-2 proteins, so the full variable domain is: KAGVTQTPRYLIKTRGQQVTLSCSPISGHRSVSWYQQTPGQGLQFLFEYFSETQRNKGNFPGRFSGRQFSNSRSEMNVSTLELGDSALYLCASSLEVGNYGYTFGSGTRLTVV.